Listed below are T cell receptor beta chains from one sample, sequenced in a study of response to subunit inactivated influenza vaccine. TCRdb used MiXCR to reprocess the RT-PCR reads, holding one entry per CDR3 protein. The data contain 540,000 or so distinct CDR3 sequences, approximately 12% of them singletons. The sample consisted of PBMCs from blood, taken around seven weeks after vaccination. These receptor sequences come from a man between 50 and 59 years old who received an inactivated influenza vaccine. Both conserved end residues are part of each CDR3. Each record gives: V gene, J gene, clone size, CDR3 protein. Size tells how often a clone was seen (once, few, many) or the class of an expanded clone, and some rows leave it out.

TRBV28,TRBJ2-7,few,CASSLWAGASYEQYF
TRBV9,TRBJ2-3,NA,CASSALLAAGAPDTQYF
TRBV10-3,TRBJ2-1,many,CAISELEQYNEQFF
TRBV18,TRBJ2-7,NA,CASSSGLPTYEQYF
TRBV6-2/TRBV6-3,TRBJ2-7,NA,CASRLGTGSHEQYF
TRBV4-3,TRBJ2-7,few,CASSQDRSGGWTYEQYF
TRBV6-2/TRBV6-3,TRBJ2-2,few,CASRLGLAVNTGELFF
TRBV5-6,TRBJ2-3,few,CASSLKWQGSTDTQYF
TRBV2,TRBJ2-5,few,CASCGTEETQYF
TRBV5-1,TRBJ2-2,many,CASSAQGWTSGELFF
TRBV7-3,TRBJ1-5,NA,CASSRGPGENQHF
TRBV5-1,TRBJ2-5,NA,CASSLFGSQETQYF